The next 18 T cell receptor beta chains were all read from a single sample in a study of cytomegalovirus exposure and HLA in healthy donors. The PCR made use of 60 Vbeta and 13 Jbeta primers. The table came from immunoSEQ multiplex PCR; TCRdb's copy has only in-frame clones and leaves some out. The sample has roughly 100,000 clones, roughly 67% seen once; the top ten hold 20% to 25%. Sequencing was performed on PBMCs. The receptors shown here come from a woman aged 45-59 years in good health and CMV-seropositive.

The chain recombines TRBV7-2 with TRBJ1-5, with D possibly being TRBD1 (6 bases). The germline gives CDR1 SGHTA, CDR2 FQGNSA. V was clipped by 6 bases and J by 0 bases, with 12 bases between them. CDR3 length: 15 residues. CDR3 sequence: CASRPPGDSNQPQHF. Written as DNA, the CDR3 is TGTGCCAGCAGACCCCCAGGGGATAGCAATCAGCCCCAGCATTTT.

The chain couples TRBV7-9 to TRBJ1-2, with 9 nucleotides matching TRBD1. The V gene's germline CDR1 is SEHNR and CDR2 FQNEAQ (reference sequence). The V gene end was trimmed by 6 bases and the J gene end by 3 bases; junction bases not matched to a gene: 2. The CDR3 spans 13 residues. CDR3 amino acids: CASSTGGDYGYTF. DNA of the CDR3: TGTGCCAGCAGTACAGGGGGCGACTATGGCTACACCTTC.

The table lists this clone with a count of one. In DNA, the CDR3 is TGTGCCAGCAGCTCAACAGGATTAGGGAACTATGGCTACACCTTC. Its protein product is CASSSTGLGNYGYTF. V and J are TRBV13 and TRBJ1-2; D might be TRBD1 (5 bases). This CDR3 spans 15 amino acids. The germline gives CDR1 PRHDT, CDR2 FYEKMQ (reference sequence). Trimming stripped 4 bases from V and 2 bases from J, with 14 bases between.

This chain uses TRBV2 with TRBJ2-3, with 7 bases lining up with TRBD1. The ends lost 1 base at V and 2 bases at J; junction bases unmatched: 6. The CDR3 spans 16 residues. Germline V gene data show CDR1 as SNHLY and CDR2 as FYNNEI. The CDR3 DNA sequence: TGTGCCAGCAGTGAAGGACAGGGCACGATCACAGATACGCAGTATTTT. Translated, it gives CASSEGQGTITDTQYF.

This chain joins TRBV4-1 and TRBJ1-6, with 7 bases fitting TRBD1. With 0 bases clipped from V and 9 bases from J, the junction kept 5 bases outside the gene matches. CDR3 length equals 15 residues. Germline CDR1 MGHRA, CDR2 YSYEKL. The CDR3 nucleotides are TGCGCCAGCAGCCAAGAGAGACAGGGACCTTCACCCCTCCACTTT. Its translation is CASSQERQGPSPLHF.

V and J are TRBV19 and TRBJ1-5; 8 nucleotides line up with TRBD1. The CDR3 totals 16 residues. V shed 3 bases and J 7 bases; nucleotides not matched to a gene: 11. The germline V gene has CDR1 LNHDA and CDR2 SQIVND (reference sequence). Written as DNA, the CDR3 is TGTGCCAGTAGTATGCAACCCGGGACAGGATACCAGCCCCAGCATTTT. This gives the protein CASSMQPGTGYQPQHF.

This clone was seen only a few times. V gene TRBV7-9 combines with J gene TRBJ2-7; 12 bases are shared with TRBD2. V lost 5 bases, J lost 3 bases, and 2 bases stayed unmatched. The CDR3 runs to 14 residues. Germline CDR1 and CDR2: SEHNR and FQNEAQ (reference sequence). The CDR3: CASSPLAGGYEQYF. CDR3 nucleotide sequence: TGTGCCAGCAGCCCACTAGCGGGGGGCTACGAGCAGTACTTC.

In its sample, this clone was seen a few times. The chain links TRBV27 to TRBJ1-1; 12 positions agree with TRBD1. Germline assignment: CDR1 MNHEY and CDR2 SMNVEV (reference sequence). V was pared by 3 bases and J by 5 bases, with 4 bases of the junction left unmatched. This CDR3 contains 15 residues. The CDR3: CASSFGTGGATEAFF. In nucleotides, the CDR3 is TGTGCCAGCAGTTTCGGGACAGGGGGCGCGACTGAAGCTTTCTTT.

The rearrangement links TRBV5-1 to TRBJ1-4; D gene unclear. This CDR3 spans 16 amino acids. V was clipped by 2 bases and J by 0 bases, with 11 bases between them. The germline V gene has CDR1 SGHRS and CDR2 YFSETQ. The DNA for the CDR3 is TGCGCCAGCAGCTTTCTTTCGGGTTCAACTAATGAAAAACTGTTTTTT. This sequence encodes CASSFLSGSTNEKLFF.

The chain joins TRBV19 to TRBJ1-1; a possible D gene is TRBD1 (5 bases). Germline-derived CDR1 and CDR2 are LNHDA and SQIVND (reference sequence). Trimming cost V 6 bases and J 5 bases, with 16 bases left between them. This CDR3 spans 14 amino acids. CDR3 sequence: CASSISRGTTEAFF. CDR3 sequence (DNA): TGTGCCAGTAGCATATCCCGGGGGACGACTGAAGCTTTCTTT.

The V gene is TRBV10-2, the J gene TRBJ2-7, with D perhaps matching TRBD2 (5 bases). Trimming removed 3 bases at V and 5 bases at J, with 14 bases between. In germline, CDR1 is WSHSY, CDR2 SAAADI. The CDR3 loop spans 14 amino acids. The CDR3 sequence: CASSEERAWHEQYF. Written as DNA, the CDR3 is TGCGCCAGCAGTGAAGAGAGGGCTTGGCACGAGCAGTACTTC.

The chain uses TRBV29-1 and TRBJ1-1; 7 bases are shared with TRBD1. Unmatched junction bases numbered 9, after V lost 6 bases and J lost 5 bases. The V gene's germline CDR1 is SQVTM and CDR2 ANQGSEA. The CDR3 is 13 amino acids. CDR3 sequence: CSVQTGRGTEAFF. In DNA, the CDR3 is TGCAGCGTCCAGACAGGGAGAGGGACTGAAGCTTTCTTT. The whole variable domain, remainder taken from reference TRBV29-1 and TRBJ1-1, is SAVISQKPSRDICQRGTSLTIQCQVDSQVTMMFWYRQQPGQSLTLIATANQGSEATYESGFVIDKFPISRPNLTFSTLTVSNMSPEDSSIYLCSVQTGRGTEAFFGQGTRLTVV.

This clone appeared a few times. The chain has TRBV5-1 and TRBJ2-1, with 9 bases that match TRBD2. CDR1 and CDR2 (germline): SGHRS, YFSETQ. The CDR3 covers 20 residues. J gave up 0 bases and V 1 base, and 14 bases lay outside the gene matches. CDR3 residues: CASSLPPGSSGVTSYNEQFF. In DNA form, the CDR3 reads TGCGCCAGCAGCTTGCCTCCCGGTTCTAGCGGGGTAACCTCCTACAATGAGCAGTTCTTC.

The chain combines TRBV18 with TRBJ2-7; D is possibly TRBD1 (6 bases). The V end lost 4 bases, the J end lost 0 bases, and 10 bases lay between the germline ends. Germline CDR1 is KGHSH and CDR2 is LQKENI. This CDR3 contains 14 residues. The CDR3 nucleotides read TGTGCCAGCTCACTAGGACAGAGCTCCTACGAGCAGTACTTC. Its translation is CASSLGQSSYEQYF.

The V gene is TRBV7-8, the J gene TRBJ1-2; D gene ambiguous. The CDR3 is made up of 13 amino acids. The V end was cut by 7 bases, the J end by 4 bases, with 13 bases between. CDR1 is SGHVS, CDR2 FQNEAQ, per germline. The CDR3 nucleotides read TGTGCCAGCACCTCGAGGGCACTCTATGGCTACACCTTC. Amino acid sequence: CASTSRALYGYTF.

This chain uses TRBV28 with TRBJ1-5, with 9 nucleotides matching TRBD1. The germline gives CDR1 MDHEN, CDR2 SYDVKM. Germline trimming cut 2 bases from V and 2 bases from J; bases unmatched to any gene: 4. The CDR3 length is 16 residues. CDR3 in DNA: TGTGCCAGCAGTTTAGACAGGGGGTCGGGCAATCAGCCCCAGCATTTT. As protein: CASSLDRGSGNQPQHF.

This clone was seen a few times. The chain joins TRBV2 to TRBJ2-7; D gene unclear. Trimming cost V 1 base and J 0 bases, with 10 bases left between them. Germline V lookup: CDR1 SNHLY, CDR2 FYNNEI. There are 15 residues in the CDR3. The CDR3: CASSEELESSYEQYF. The CDR3 nucleotides are TGTGCCAGCAGTGAAGAACTTGAGAGCTCCTACGAGCAGTACTTC.

V is TRBV5-1 and J is TRBJ2-7; 8 bases fit TRBD1. Germline CDR1 and CDR2: SGHRS and YFSETQ. V trimming: 4 bases; J trimming: 3 bases; junction bases outside the gene matches: 6. The CDR3 is 14 residues long. The CDR3: CASSHRGFGYEQYF. The DNA of the CDR3 is TGCGCCAGCAGCCACAGGGGGTTCGGCTACGAGCAGTACTTC.